These T cell receptor beta chains were read from a single sample in a study of blood T cell repertoires in COVID-19. TCRdb keeps only in-frame clones here, not all; method: immunoSEQ multiplex PCR. The data show fewer than 250,000 clones, around 86% seen once. Sequencing was performed on peripheral blood. Receptor source: a middle-aged man with acute or convalescent COVID-19. Both conserved end residues are part of each CDR3. Only some rows state a clone size, as once, few, many or a class for expanded clones.

abundance: .
j_gene: TRBJ1-1
v_gene: TRBV7-3
CDR3aa: CASSFTGSNTEAFF

abundance: few
j_gene: TRBJ1-5
v_gene: TRBV29-1
CDR3aa: CSVRTGNQPQHF

abundance: once
j_gene: TRBJ2-7
v_gene: TRBV18
CDR3aa: CASSSAGYEQYF

abundance: .
j_gene: TRBJ1-5
v_gene: TRBV6-1
CDR3aa: CASSGPWGTGVQFWNQPQHF

abundance: .
j_gene: TRBJ2-4
v_gene: TRBV5-4
CDR3aa: CASSKDSPVAKNIQYF

abundance: .
j_gene: TRBJ1-5
v_gene: TRBV2
CDR3aa: CASSGQVNQPQHF

abundance: .
j_gene: TRBJ1-1
v_gene: TRBV7-9
CDR3aa: CASSLQGDTEAFF

abundance: .
j_gene: TRBJ2-7
v_gene: TRBV6-5
CDR3aa: CASSRDRVDEQYF

abundance: .
j_gene: TRBJ2-7
v_gene: TRBV25-1
CDR3aa: CASSDPGTSEYEQYF

abundance: .
j_gene: TRBJ1-1
v_gene: TRBV19
CDR3aa: CASSIEGTGPMNTKAFF

abundance: .
j_gene: TRBJ2-2
v_gene: TRBV7-9
CDR3aa: CASSRRGGLNTGELFF

abundance: .
j_gene: TRBJ2-5
v_gene: TRBV29-1
CDR3aa: CSVESLYRETQYF

abundance: .
j_gene: TRBJ1-1
v_gene: TRBV7-6
CDR3aa: CASSFTAAAGGGEAFF

abundance: few
j_gene: TRBJ1-4
v_gene: TRBV21-1
CDR3aa: CASSAGGAGNEKLFF

abundance: .
j_gene: TRBJ1-1
v_gene: TRBV5-1
CDR3aa: CASSLEQVNTEAFF

abundance: .
j_gene: TRBJ1-4
v_gene: TRBV6-2/TRBV6-3
CDR3aa: CASSSGQRNEKLFF

abundance: .
j_gene: TRBJ1-6
v_gene: TRBV19
CDR3aa: CASQQGGENSPLHF

abundance: .
j_gene: TRBJ2-1
v_gene: TRBV6-5
CDR3aa: CATSTYGNEQFF

abundance: .
j_gene: TRBJ1-2
v_gene: TRBV2
CDR3aa: CASNKNTDRVGYGYTF

abundance: few
j_gene: TRBJ1-4
v_gene: TRBV28
CDR3aa: CASSLPGGDEKLFF

abundance: .
j_gene: TRBJ1-5
v_gene: TRBV18
CDR3aa: CASSLSGGRNQPQHF

abundance: few
j_gene: TRBJ1-1
v_gene: TRBV6-5
CDR3aa: CASRRQVNTEAFF

abundance: .
j_gene: TRBJ1-1
v_gene: TRBV2
CDR3aa: CASSEYTGWAFF

abundance: .
j_gene: TRBJ2-2
v_gene: TRBV9
CDR3aa: CASSPHGGPDTGELFF

abundance: .
j_gene: TRBJ2-1
v_gene: TRBV6-5
CDR3aa: CASTAGTYSYNEQFF

abundance: .
j_gene: TRBJ1-3
v_gene: TRBV5-4
CDR3aa: CASSLGHVSGNTIYF

abundance: .
j_gene: TRBJ1-2
v_gene: TRBV9
CDR3aa: CASSVGQYGYTF

abundance: .
j_gene: TRBJ1-3
v_gene: TRBV16
CDR3aa: CASSQSRGQVGNTIYF

abundance: few
j_gene: TRBJ2-1
v_gene: TRBV7-3
CDR3aa: CASGRGDNEQFF

abundance: .
j_gene: TRBJ2-1
v_gene: TRBV9
CDR3aa: CASSVGLAGANFYNEQFF

abundance: .
j_gene: TRBJ2-3
v_gene: TRBV29-1
CDR3aa: CLVQGAGRTDTQYF

abundance: .
j_gene: TRBJ1-2
v_gene: TRBV6-5
CDR3aa: CASSYRGQGMSYTF

abundance: .
j_gene: TRBJ2-5
v_gene: TRBV5-1
CDR3aa: CASSLGQDKETQYF

abundance: .
j_gene: TRBJ1-1
v_gene: TRBV5-6
CDR3aa: CASSWTGFETEAFF

abundance: .
j_gene: TRBJ2-7
v_gene: TRBV5-1
CDR3aa: CASSRSVYEQYF

abundance: .
j_gene: TRBJ1-1
v_gene: TRBV30
CDR3aa: CAWSVQGATEAFF

abundance: .
j_gene: TRBJ2-5
v_gene: TRBV9
CDR3aa: CASSAFRAGGETQYF

abundance: once
j_gene: TRBJ1-3
v_gene: TRBV5-1
CDR3aa: CASSRSGDETGNTIYF

abundance: once
j_gene: TRBJ2-3
v_gene: TRBV7-9
CDR3aa: CASSRGQGVADTQYF

abundance: once
j_gene: TRBJ2-1
v_gene: TRBV6-5
CDR3aa: CASIGLAGNNEQFF

abundance: .
j_gene: TRBJ2-4
v_gene: TRBV6-5
CDR3aa: CASRDRTHIQYF

abundance: .
j_gene: TRBJ1-2
v_gene: TRBV7-9
CDR3aa: CASSTLDPQAYGYTF

abundance: .
j_gene: TRBJ1-4
v_gene: TRBV2
CDR3aa: CAREQRGFEKLFF

abundance: .
j_gene: TRBJ1-1
v_gene: TRBV7-9
CDR3aa: CASSTRTGMNTEAFF

abundance: .
j_gene: TRBJ1-6
v_gene: TRBV3-1/TRBV3-2
CDR3aa: CASSIERGSEEISPLHF

abundance: once
j_gene: TRBJ1-1
v_gene: TRBV18
CDR3aa: CASSPLVNGDTEAFF

abundance: .
j_gene: TRBJ2-5
v_gene: TRBV4-1
CDR3aa: CASSQDDRGRETQYF

abundance: once
j_gene: TRBJ1-1
v_gene: TRBV6-5
CDR3aa: CASSRGSRAGAEAFF

abundance: .
j_gene: TRBJ1-2
v_gene: TRBV7-7
CDR3aa: CAWKIDDRGPSYGYTF

abundance: .
j_gene: TRBJ1-1
v_gene: TRBV3-1/TRBV3-2
CDR3aa: CASSQDLRLAGDTEAFF